This T cell receptor (beta chain) was sequenced during a study of T-cell reconstitution after alpha-beta-depleted transplantation in children. The CDR3 consists of 16 residues. CDR1 is SGHTA and CDR2 is FQGNSA in the germline V gene. The germline V and J ends were trimmed by 0 bases and 4 bases, with 15 bases remaining between them. Comment on this clonotype: The antigen remains unidentified.

Study-level points and caveats: Several hundred rapidly expanded clones from non-depleted graft cells reportedly supplied alpha-beta T cells about two months post-transplant.

Unique molecular identifiers were incorporated during preparation of the TCRbeta library. TCRdb reprocessed the PCR reads with MiXCR, giving one entry per CDR3 protein. The sample records about 580,000 distinct CDR3 sequences, over 25% being singletons. The V and J genes are TRBV7-2 and TRBJ1-2; a weak D match, TRBD1 (5 bases). The sequence came from a boy under three years old with Wiskott-Aldrich syndrome, due to receive a stem cell transplant. The source material was PBMCs, sampled before TCRalphabeta/CD19-depleted stem cell transplant. This CDR3 is CASSLAHTRDLYGYTF. CDR3 sequence (DNA): TGTGCCAGCAGCTTAGCCCACACCCGGGACCTCTATGGCTACACCTTC.